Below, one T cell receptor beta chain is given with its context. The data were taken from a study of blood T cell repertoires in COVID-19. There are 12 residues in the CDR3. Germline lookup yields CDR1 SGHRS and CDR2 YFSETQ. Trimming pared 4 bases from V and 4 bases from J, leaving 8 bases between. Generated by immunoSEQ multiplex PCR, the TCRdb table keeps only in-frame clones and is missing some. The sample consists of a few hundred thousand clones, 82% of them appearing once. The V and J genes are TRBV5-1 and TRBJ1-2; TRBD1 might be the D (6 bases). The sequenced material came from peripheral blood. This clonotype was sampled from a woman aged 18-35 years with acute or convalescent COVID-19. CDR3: CASSAGAYGYTF. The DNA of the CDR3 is TGCGCCAGCAGCGCAGGGGCCTATGGCTACACCTTC.